This TCR beta chain derives from a study of blood T cell repertoires in COVID-19. Study-level information: COVID-19 samples collected from the United States, Italy and Spain covered acute and convalescent phases. PBMCs, B-cell-depleted T cells, or T cells provided the cDNA or gDNA that made up the material.

Authors' processing steps: Estimation of nucleated cell counts relied on the amplification of reference gene primers. The repertoire was sequenced with immunoSEQ multiplex PCR; TCRdb's copy has only in-frame clones and lacks some. The V and J calls and the clone size are those of that table, but D and trimming were determined from the DNA. The sample yields more than 150,000 clones, around 83% seen once. CDR3 length equals 16 residues. Trimming removed 11 bases at V and 4 bases at J, with 24 bases between. The germline V gene encodes CDR1 MDHEN and CDR2 SYDVKM. The gene calls are TRBV28 and TRBJ2-1; maybe TRBD2 (7 bases). Sample: peripheral blood. The TCR was taken from a woman aged 40 to 50 with acute or convalescent COVID-19. This CDR3 reads CAARDGGARIYNEQFF. DNA for the CDR3: TGTGCCGCAAGAGATGGGGGGGCCCGAATATACAATGAGCAGTTCTTC.